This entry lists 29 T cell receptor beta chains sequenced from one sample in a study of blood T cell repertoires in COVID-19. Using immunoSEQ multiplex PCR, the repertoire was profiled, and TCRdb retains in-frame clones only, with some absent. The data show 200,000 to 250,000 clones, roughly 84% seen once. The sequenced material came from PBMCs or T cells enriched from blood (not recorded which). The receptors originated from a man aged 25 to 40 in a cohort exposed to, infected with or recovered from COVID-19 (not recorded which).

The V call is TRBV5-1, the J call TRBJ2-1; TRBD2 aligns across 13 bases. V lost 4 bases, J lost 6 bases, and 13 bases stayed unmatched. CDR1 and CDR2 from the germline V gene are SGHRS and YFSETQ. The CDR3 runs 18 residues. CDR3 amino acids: CASSPGTQGLAGVNEQFF. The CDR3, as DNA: TGCGCCAGCAGCCCGGGGACTCAAGGACTAGCGGGAGTCAATGAGCAGTTCTTC.

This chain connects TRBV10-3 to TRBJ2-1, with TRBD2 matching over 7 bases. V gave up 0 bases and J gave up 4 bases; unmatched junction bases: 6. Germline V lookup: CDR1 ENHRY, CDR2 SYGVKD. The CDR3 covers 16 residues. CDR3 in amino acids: CAISESMAGDYNEQFF. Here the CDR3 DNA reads TGTGCCATCAGTGAGTCGATGGCGGGAGATTACAATGAGCAGTTCTTC.

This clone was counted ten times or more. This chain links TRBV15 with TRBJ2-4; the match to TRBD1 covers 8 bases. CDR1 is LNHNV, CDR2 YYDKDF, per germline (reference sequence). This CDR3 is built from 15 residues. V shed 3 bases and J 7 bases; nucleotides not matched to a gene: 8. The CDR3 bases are TGTGCCACCAGCAGCGACAGGGGCGAGGTGAACATTCAGTACTTC. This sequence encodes CATSSDRGEVNIQYF.

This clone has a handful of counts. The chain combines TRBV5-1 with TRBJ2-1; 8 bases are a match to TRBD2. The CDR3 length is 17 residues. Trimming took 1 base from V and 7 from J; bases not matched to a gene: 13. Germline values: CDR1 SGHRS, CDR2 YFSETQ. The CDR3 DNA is TGCGCCAGCAGCTTGTACCAAGCGGGAGTAATGTATAATGAGCAGTTCTTC. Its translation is CASSLYQAGVMYNEQFF.

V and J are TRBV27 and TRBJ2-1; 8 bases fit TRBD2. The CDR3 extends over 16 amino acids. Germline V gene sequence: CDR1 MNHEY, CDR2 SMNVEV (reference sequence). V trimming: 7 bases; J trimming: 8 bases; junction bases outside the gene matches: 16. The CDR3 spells CASTQTSAQIGYEQFF. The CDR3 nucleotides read TGTGCCAGCACCCAGACTAGCGCCCAAATCGGCTATGAGCAGTTCTTC.

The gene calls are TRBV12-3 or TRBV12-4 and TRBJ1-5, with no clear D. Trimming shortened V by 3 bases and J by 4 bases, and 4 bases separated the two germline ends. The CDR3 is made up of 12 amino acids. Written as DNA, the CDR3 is TGTGCCAGCAGTTTGACTAATCAGCCCCAGCATTTT. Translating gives CASSLTNQPQHF.

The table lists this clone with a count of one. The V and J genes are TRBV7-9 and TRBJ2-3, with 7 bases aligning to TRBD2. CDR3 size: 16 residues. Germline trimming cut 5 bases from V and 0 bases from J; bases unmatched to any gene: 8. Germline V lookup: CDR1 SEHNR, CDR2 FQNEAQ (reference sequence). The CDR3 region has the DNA TGTGCCAGCAGCCCAGACTATAGCGGGAGCACAGATACGCAGTATTTT. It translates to CASSPDYSGSTDTQYF.

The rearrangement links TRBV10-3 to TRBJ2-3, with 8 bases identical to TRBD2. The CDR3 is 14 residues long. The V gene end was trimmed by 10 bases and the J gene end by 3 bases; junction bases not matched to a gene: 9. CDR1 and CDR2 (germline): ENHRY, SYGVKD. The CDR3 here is CATGREGGTDTQYF. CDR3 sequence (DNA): TGTGCCACCGGTCGGGAGGGTGGAACAGATACGCAGTATTTT.

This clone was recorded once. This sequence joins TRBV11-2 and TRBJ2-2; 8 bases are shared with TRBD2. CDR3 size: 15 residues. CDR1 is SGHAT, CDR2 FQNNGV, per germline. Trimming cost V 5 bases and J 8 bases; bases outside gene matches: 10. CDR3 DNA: TGTGCCAGCAGCGTTAGGGTAGCGGGAATTGGGGAGCTGTTTTTT. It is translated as CASSVRVAGIGELFF.

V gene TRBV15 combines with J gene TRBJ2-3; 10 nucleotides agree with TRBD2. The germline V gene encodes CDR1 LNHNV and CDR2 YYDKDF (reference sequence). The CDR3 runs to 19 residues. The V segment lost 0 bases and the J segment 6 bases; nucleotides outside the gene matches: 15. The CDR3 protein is CATSRDLPGLAGAKDTQYF. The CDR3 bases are TGTGCCACCAGCAGAGATCTGCCGGGGCTAGCGGGAGCTAAGGATACGCAGTATTTT. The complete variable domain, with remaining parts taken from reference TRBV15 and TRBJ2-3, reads DAMVIQNPRYQVTQFGKPVTLSCSQTLNHNVMYWYQQKSSQAPKLLFHYYDKDFNNEADTPDNFQSRRPNTSFCFLDIRSPGLGDTAMYLCATSRDLPGLAGAKDTQYFGPGTRLTVL.

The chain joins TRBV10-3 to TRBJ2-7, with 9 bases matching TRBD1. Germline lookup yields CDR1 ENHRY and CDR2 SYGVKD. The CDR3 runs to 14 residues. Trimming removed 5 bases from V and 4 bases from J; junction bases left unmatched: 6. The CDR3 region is CAISHRDRVYEQYF. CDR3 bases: TGTGCCATCAGTCACCGGGACAGGGTATACGAGCAGTACTTC.

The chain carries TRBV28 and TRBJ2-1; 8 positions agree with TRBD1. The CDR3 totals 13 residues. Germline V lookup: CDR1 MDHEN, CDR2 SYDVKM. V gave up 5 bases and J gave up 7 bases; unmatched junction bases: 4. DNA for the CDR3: TGTGCCAGCAGTCAGGACAGGGTAAATGAGCAGTTCTTC. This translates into CASSQDRVNEQFF. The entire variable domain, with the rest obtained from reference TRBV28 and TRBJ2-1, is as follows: DVKVTQSSRYLVKRTGEKVFLECVQDMDHENMFWYRQDPGLGLRLIYFSYDVKMKEKGDIPEGYSVSREKKERFSLILESASTNQTSMYLCASSQDRVNEQFFGPGTRLTVL.

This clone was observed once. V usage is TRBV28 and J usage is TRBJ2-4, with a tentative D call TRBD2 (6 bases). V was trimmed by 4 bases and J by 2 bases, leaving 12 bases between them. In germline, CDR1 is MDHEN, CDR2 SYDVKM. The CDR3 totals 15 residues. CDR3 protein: CASSSPGVPKNIQYF. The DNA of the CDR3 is TGTGCCAGCAGTTCCCCGGGAGTACCCAAAAACATTCAGTACTTC.

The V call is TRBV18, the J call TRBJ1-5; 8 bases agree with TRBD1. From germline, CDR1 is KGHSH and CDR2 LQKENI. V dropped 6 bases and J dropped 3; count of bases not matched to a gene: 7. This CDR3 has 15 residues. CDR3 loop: CASSQGQEINQPQHF. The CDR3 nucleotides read TGTGCCAGCTCGCAGGGACAGGAGATCAATCAGCCCCAGCATTTT.

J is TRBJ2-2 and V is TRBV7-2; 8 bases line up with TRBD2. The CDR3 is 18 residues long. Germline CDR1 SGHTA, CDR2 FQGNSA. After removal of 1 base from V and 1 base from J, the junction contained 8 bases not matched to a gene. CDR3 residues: CASSLVVGGRLNTGELFF. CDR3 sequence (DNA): TGTGCCAGCAGCTTAGTCGTCGGCGGGAGGTTGAACACCGGGGAGCTGTTTTTT.

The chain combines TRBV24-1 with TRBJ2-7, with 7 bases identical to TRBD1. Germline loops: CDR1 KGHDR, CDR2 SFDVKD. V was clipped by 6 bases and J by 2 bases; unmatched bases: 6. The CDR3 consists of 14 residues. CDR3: CATSSADRPYEQYF. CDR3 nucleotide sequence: TGTGCCACCAGTTCTGCGGACAGGCCCTACGAGCAGTACTTC.

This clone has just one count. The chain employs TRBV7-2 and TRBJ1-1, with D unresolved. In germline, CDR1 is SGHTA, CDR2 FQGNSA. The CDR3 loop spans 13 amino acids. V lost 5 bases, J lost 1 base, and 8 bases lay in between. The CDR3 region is CASSISRNTEAFF. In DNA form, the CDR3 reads TGTGCCAGCAGCATTAGTAGGAACACTGAAGCTTTCTTT.

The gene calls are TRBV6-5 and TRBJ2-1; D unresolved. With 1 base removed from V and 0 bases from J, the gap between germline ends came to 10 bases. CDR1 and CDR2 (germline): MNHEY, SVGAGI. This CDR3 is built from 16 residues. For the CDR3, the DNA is TGTGCCAGCAGTTACTATCGAGCTAGCTCCTACAATGAGCAGTTCTTC. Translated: CASSYYRASSYNEQFF.

In DNA, the CDR3 is TGTGCCAGCAGTCAACAGGGGGGCACCTACAATGAGCAGTTCTTC. Protein product: CASSQQGGTYNEQFF. The rearrangement uses TRBV2 and TRBJ2-1, with TRBD1 identical over 8 bases. V was clipped by 5 bases and J by 2 bases; unmatched bases: 5. The length of the CDR3 is 15 residues. Germline V lookup: CDR1 SNHLY, CDR2 FYNNEI.

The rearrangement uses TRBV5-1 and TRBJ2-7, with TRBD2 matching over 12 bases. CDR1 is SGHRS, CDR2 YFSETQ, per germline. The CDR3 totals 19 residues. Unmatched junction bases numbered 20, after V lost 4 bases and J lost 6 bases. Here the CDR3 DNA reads TGCGCCAGCAGCCTAGGGACCGGACAGACTAGCGGGAGACCCTCCGAGCAGTACTTC. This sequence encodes CASSLGTGQTSGRPSEQYF.

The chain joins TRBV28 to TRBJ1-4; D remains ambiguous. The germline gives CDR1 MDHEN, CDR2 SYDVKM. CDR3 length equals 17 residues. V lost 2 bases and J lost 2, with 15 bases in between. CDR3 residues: CASSLGPLLATNEKLFF. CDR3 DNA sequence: TGTGCCAGCAGTTTAGGGCCCCTCCTTGCGACTAATGAAAAACTGTTTTTT.

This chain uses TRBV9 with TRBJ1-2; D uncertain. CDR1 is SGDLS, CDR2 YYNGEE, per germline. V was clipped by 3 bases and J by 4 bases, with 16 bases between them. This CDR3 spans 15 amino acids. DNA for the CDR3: TGTGCCAGCAGCGAAGACGGAGCACATTTCTATGGCTACACCTTC. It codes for CASSEDGAHFYGYTF.

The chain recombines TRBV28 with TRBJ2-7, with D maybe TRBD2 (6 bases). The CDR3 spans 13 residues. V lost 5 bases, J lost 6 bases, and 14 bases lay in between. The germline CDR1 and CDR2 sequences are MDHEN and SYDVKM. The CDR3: CASSMTREGEQYF. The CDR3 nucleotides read TGTGCCAGCAGTATGACTAGAGAGGGCGAGCAGTACTTC.

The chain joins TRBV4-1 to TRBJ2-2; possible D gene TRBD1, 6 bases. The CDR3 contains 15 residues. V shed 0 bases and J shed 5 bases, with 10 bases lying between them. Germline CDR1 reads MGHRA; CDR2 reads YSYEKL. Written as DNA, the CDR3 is TGCGCCAGCAGCCAAGATTTTGACAGGACCGGGGAGCTGTTTTTT. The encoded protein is CASSQDFDRTGELFF.

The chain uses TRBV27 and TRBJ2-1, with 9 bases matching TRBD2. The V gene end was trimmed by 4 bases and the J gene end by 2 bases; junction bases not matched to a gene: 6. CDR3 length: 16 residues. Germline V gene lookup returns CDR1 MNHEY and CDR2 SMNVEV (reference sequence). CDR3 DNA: TGTGCCAGCAGTTCCCAGAGCGGGAGGACCTACAATGAGCAGTTCTTC. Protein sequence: CASSSQSGRTYNEQFF.

The CDR3 spells CASSRWGRGDGYTF. The CDR3 nucleotides read TGTGCCAGCAGCCGGTGGGGGCGGGGGGATGGCTACACCTTC. The rearrangement links TRBV28 to TRBJ1-2; tentative D call: TRBD1 (6 bases). Trimming cost V 6 bases and J 6 bases, with 17 bases left between them. Per germline, CDR1 MDHEN and CDR2 SYDVKM. The CDR3 extends over 14 amino acids.

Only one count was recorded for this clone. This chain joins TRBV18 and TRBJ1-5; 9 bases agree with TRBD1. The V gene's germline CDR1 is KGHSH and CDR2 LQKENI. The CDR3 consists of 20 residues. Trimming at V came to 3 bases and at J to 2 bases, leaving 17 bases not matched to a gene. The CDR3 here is CASSPINTGQGLGGNQPQHF. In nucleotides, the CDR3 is TGTGCCAGCTCACCGATAAACACGGGACAGGGTTTGGGAGGCAATCAGCCCCAGCATTTT.

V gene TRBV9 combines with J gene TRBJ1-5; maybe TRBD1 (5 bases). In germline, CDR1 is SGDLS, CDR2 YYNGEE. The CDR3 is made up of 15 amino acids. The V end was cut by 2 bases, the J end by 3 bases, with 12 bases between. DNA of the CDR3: TGTGCCAGCAGCGTCAGGGAAGGAGACAATCAGCCCCAGCATTTT. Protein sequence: CASSVREGDNQPQHF.

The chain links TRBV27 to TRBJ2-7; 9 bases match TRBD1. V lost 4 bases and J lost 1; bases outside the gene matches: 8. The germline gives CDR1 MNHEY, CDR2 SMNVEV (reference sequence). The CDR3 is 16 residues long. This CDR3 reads CASSSGQGWISYEQYF. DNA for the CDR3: TGTGCCAGCAGTTCAGGACAGGGGTGGATATCCTACGAGCAGTACTTC.